This T cell receptor (beta chain) emerged from a study of cytomegalovirus exposure and HLA in healthy donors. The study, taken as a whole, reports: A later analysis found TCR association rates differed by HLA locus, highest for DRB1 and lowest for HLA-C. For TCR beta chains, V- and J-gene trimming was later linked to a missense DCLRE1C variant.

Concerning this clone: Its antigen remains unidentified.

Germline V gene lookup returns CDR1 SSHAT and CDR2 FNYEAQ (reference sequence). CDR3 size: 14 residues. Researchers ran the PCR with 60 Vbeta and 13 Jbeta primers. This table comes from immunoSEQ multiplex PCR, and its TCRdb copy is limited to in-frame clones, with some not included. The table has 130,000 to 150,000 clones, over 65% seen once. The receptor was isolated from a man between 18 and 29 years old in good health and CMV-seropositive. The material sequenced was PBMCs. J is TRBJ2-2 and V is TRBV7-7; D is undetermined. The CDR3 here is CASSIRSNTGELFF. Here the CDR3 DNA reads TGTGCTAGCTCAATCAGATCGAACACCGGGGAGCTGTTTTTT.